This TCR beta chain was sequenced during a study of shared T cell receptors in the human thymus. This clone was observed a single time. Measured with immunoSEQ multiplex PCR; TCRdb has only the in-frame clones, and not every one. The table has about 400,000 clones, around 93% seen once. CDR3 length: 15 amino acids. V lost 2 bases to trimming and J lost 5 bases; unmatched junction nucleotides: 8. The germline CDR1 and CDR2 sequences are MNHNY and SVGAGI (reference sequence). The sequencing input was thymocytes. This clonotype originated in a human donor. The chain combines TRBV6-6 with TRBJ2-7, with 8 bases matching TRBD2. Here the CDR3 DNA reads TGTGCCAGCAGTTACAGGCCGGGAGGGCGCCACGAGCAGTACTTC. Translated, it gives CASSYRPGGRHEQYF.